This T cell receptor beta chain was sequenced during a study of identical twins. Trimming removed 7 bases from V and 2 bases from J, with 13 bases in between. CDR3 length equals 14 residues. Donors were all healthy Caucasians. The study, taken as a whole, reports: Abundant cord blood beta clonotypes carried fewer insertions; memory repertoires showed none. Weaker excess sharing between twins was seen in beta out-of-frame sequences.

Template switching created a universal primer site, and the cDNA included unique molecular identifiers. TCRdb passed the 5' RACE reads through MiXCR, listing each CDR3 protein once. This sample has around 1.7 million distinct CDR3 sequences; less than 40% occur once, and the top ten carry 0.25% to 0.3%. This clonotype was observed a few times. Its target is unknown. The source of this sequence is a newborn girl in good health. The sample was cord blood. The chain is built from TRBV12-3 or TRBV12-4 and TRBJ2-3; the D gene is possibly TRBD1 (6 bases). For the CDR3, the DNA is TGTGCCAGCAACCCCGGACAGTCCACAGATACGCAGTATTTT. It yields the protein CASNPGQSTDTQYF.